The clone carrying this TCR beta chain has a handful of counts. The target antigen is unknown. The sample belongs to a study of early T cells in non-severe SARS-CoV-2 infection. Study results and caveats: VDJdb-based annotation leaned toward anti-spike CD8 responses and missed private and CD4 specificities.

One entry per CDR3 protein results from TCRdb running MiXCR on the 5' RACE reads. The sample lists approximately 77,000 distinct CDR3 sequences, around 12% seen once, with about a sixth in the top ten. There are 14 residues in the CDR3. Trimming cost V 11 bases and J 2 bases, with 17 bases left between them. Germline CDR1 and CDR2: ENHRY and SYGVKD. The material was whole blood, obtained at baseline. The chain recombines TRBV10-3 with TRBJ2-3, with D hard to call. The source is an adult who was a healthcare worker with PCR-confirmed SARS-CoV-2 infection or an uninfected control (not recorded which). The donor label of this sample is uncertain. The CDR3 is CAVSRQPNTDTQYF. The CDR3 coding sequence is TGTGCCGTCTCTAGGCAGCCTAACACAGATACGCAGTATTTT.